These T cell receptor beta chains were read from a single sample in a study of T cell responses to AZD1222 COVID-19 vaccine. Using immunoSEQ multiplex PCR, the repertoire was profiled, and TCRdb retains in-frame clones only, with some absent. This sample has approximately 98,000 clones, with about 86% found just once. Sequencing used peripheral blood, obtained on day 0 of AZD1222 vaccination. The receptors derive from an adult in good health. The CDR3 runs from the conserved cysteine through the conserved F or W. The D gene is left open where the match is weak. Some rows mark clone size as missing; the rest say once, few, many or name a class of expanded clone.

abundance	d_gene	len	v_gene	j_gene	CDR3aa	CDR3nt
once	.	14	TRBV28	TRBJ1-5	CASSRDGRNQPQHF	TGTGCCAGCAGCCGTGACGGACGCAATCAGCCCCAGCATTTT
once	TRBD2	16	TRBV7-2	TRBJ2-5	CASSLAASGGGETQYF	TGTGCCAGCAGCTTAGCGGCTAGCGGGGGGGGAGAGACCCAGTACTTC
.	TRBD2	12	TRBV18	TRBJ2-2	CASGGSTGELFF	TGTGCGAGCGGGGGAAGCACCGGGGAGCTGTTTTTT
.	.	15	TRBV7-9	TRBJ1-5	CASSENGGAGQPQHF	TGTGCCAGCAGCGAAAACGGGGGCGCGGGTCAGCCCCAGCATTTT
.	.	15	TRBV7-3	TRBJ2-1	CASSSDGNSYNEQFF	TGTGCCAGCAGCTCCGACGGAAACTCCTACAATGAGCAGTTCTTC
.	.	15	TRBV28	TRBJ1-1	CASSLQGSLNTEAFF	TGTGCCAGCAGTTTGCAGGGGTCACTGAACACTGAAGCTTTCTTT
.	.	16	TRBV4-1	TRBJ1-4	CASSQEFLATNEKLFF	TGCGCCAGCAGCCAAGAATTCCTTGCAACTAATGAAAAACTGTTTTTT
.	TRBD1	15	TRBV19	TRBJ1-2	CASSILGDRAIDYTF	TGTGCCAGTAGTATTTTAGGGGACAGAGCTATCGACTACACCTTC
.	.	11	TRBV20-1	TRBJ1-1	CSPWVGASAFF	TGCAGCCCGTGGGTGGGGGCTTCGGCTTTCTTT
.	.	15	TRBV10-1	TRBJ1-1	CASSGSLSVNTEAFF	TGCGCCAGCAGTGGATCGTTAAGCGTGAACACTGAAGCTTTCTTT
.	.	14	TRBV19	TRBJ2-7	CASSVSFGFHEQYF	TGTGCCAGTAGTGTGAGCTTCGGCTTCCACGAGCAGTACTTC
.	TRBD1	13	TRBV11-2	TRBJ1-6	CASSVRDRGPLHF	TGTGCCAGCAGCGTCCGGGACAGGGGTCCCCTCCACTTT
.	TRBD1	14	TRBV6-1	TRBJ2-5	CASSENRGAETQYF	TGTGCCAGCAGTGAAAACAGGGGAGCGGAGACCCAGTACTTC
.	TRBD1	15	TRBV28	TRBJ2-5	CASSLGTGTQETQYF	TGTGCCAGCAGCTTAGGGACAGGGACTCAAGAGACCCAGTACTTC
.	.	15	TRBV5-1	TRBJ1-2	CASSLERGVGYGYTF	TGCGCCAGCAGCTTGGAGCGGGGGGTCGGCTATGGCTACACCTTC
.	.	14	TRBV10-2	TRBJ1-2	CASGNRITNYGYTF	TGCGCCAGCGGGAACAGAATTACTAACTATGGCTACACCTTC
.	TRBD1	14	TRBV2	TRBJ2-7	CASSEQGASYEQYF	TGTGCCAGCAGTGAACAGGGGGCCTCCTACGAGCAGTACTTC
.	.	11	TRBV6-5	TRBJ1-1	CASSKNTEAFF	TGTGCCAGCAGTAAGAACACTGAAGCTTTCTTT
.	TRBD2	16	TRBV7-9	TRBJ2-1	CASSFPGRGVYNEQFF	TGTGCCAGCAGCTTCCCGGGGCGGGGGGTGTACAATGAGCAGTTCTTC
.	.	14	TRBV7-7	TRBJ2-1	CASSLVGSVSEQFF	TGTGCCAGCAGCTTGGTCGGTAGCGTGAGTGAGCAGTTCTTC
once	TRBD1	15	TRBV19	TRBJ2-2	CASHRQGMNTGELFF	TGTGCCAGCCATAGACAGGGAATGAACACCGGGGAGCTGTTTTTT
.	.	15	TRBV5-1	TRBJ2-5	CASSLRQGSQETQYF	TGCGCCAGCAGCTTGAGGCAGGGGAGCCAAGAGACCCAGTACTTC
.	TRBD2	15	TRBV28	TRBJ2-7	CASGTSGGNSYEQYF	TGTGCCAGTGGGACTAGCGGGGGGAACTCCTACGAGCAGTACTTC
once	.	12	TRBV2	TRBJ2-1	CASSRISDEQFF	TGTGCCAGCAGCAGAATATCGGATGAGCAGTTCTTC
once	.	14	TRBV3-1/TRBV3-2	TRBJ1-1	CASSHGGEVTEAFF	TGTGCCAGCAGCCACGGGGGGGAGGTCACTGAAGCTTTCTTT
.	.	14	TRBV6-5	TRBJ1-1	CASSYIGGNTEAFF	TGTGCCAGCAGTTACATAGGAGGGAACACTGAAGCTTTCTTT
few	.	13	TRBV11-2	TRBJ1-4	CASQRGLGEKLFF	TGTGCCAGCCAGCGGGGGCTGGGGGAAAAACTGTTTTTT
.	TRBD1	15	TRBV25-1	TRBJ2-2	CASSESGGWGGELFF	TGTGCCAGCAGTGAATCAGGGGGCTGGGGCGGGGAGCTGTTTTTT
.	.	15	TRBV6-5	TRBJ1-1	CASSYSQLGNTEAFF	TGTGCCAGCAGTTACTCACAGCTAGGGAACACTGAAGCTTTCTTT
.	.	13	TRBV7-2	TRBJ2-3	CASSTTYTDTQYF	TGTGCCAGCAGCACGACCTACACAGATACGCAGTATTTT
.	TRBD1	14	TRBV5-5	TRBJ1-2	CASSLEGQGVKYTF	TGTGCCAGCAGCTTGGAGGGACAGGGTGTTAAGTACACCTTC
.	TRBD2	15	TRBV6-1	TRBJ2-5	CASSPTSRYQETQYF	TGTGCCAGCAGTCCGACTAGCAGGTACCAAGAGACCCAGTACTTC
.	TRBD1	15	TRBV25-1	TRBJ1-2	CASSETTGGNYGYTF	TGTGCCAGCAGTGAAACGACAGGGGGAAACTATGGCTACACCTTC
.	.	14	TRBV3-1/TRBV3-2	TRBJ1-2	CASSQERKWYGYTF	TGTGCCAGCAGCCAAGAAAGAAAGTGGTATGGCTACACCTTC
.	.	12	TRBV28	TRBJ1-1	CASTTTGTEAFF	TGTGCCAGCACCACTACGGGCACTGAAGCTTTCTTT
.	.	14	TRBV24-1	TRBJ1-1	CATRGANANTEAFF	TGTGCCACCAGAGGAGCAAACGCGAACACTGAAGCTTTCTTT
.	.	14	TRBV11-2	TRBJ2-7	CASSPRQDLAEQYF	TGTGCCAGCAGCCCTAGACAGGATTTGGCCGAGCAGTACTTC
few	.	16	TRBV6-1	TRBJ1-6	CASSDPGGSYNSPLHF	TGTGCCAGCAGTGACCCAGGAGGCTCCTATAATTCACCCCTCCACTTT
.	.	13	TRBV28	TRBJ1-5	CASTSGSYQPQHF	TGTGCCAGCACCTCGGGAAGCTATCAGCCCCAGCATTTT
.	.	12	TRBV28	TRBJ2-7	CASRAGSYEQYF	TGTGCCAGCAGGGCAGGGAGCTACGAGCAGTACTTC
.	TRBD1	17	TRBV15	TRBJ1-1	CATSRDLGTGGRAEAFF	TGTGCCACCAGCAGAGATTTAGGGACAGGGGGCCGGGCTGAAGCTTTCTTT
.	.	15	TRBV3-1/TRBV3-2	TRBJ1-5	CASSQGSGANQPQHF	TGTGCCAGCAGCCAAGGCTCAGGGGCGAATCAGCCCCAGCATTTT
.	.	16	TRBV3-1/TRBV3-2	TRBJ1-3	CASSRRTATSGNTIYF	TGTGCCAGCAGTCGAAGGACAGCGACCTCTGGAAACACCATATATTTT
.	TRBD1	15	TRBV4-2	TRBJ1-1	CASSRGTGENTEAFF	TGTGCCAGCAGCCGCGGGACAGGGGAGAACACTGAAGCTTTCTTT
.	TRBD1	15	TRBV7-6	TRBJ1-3	CASSLTGGSGNTIYF	TGTGCCAGCAGCTTAACAGGGGGCTCTGGAAACACCATATATTTT
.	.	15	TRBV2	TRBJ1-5	CASSEGTSRNQPQHF	TGTGCCAGCAGTGAAGGGACGTCCCGCAATCAGCCCCAGCATTTT
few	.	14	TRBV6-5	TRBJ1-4	CASSYNGNNEKLFF	TGTGCCAGCAGTTATAACGGAAATAATGAAAAACTGTTTTTT
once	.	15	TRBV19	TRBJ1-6	CASSIARAGNSPLHF	TGTGCCAGTAGCATAGCCAGGGCGGGTAATTCACCCCTCCACTTT
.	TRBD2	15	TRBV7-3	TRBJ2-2	CASSLLSGAPGELFF	TGTGCCAGCAGTCTTCTTAGCGGGGCGCCCGGGGAGCTGTTTTTT
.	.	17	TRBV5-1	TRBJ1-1	CASSRAWSVSMNTEAFF	TGCGCCAGCAGCCGGGCGTGGTCAGTTTCCATGAACACTGAAGCTTTCTTT
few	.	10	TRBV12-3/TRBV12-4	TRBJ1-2	CASGGKGYTF	TGTGCCAGCGGGGGGAAAGGCTACACCTTC
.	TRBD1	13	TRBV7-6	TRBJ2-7	CASSSGQSYEQYF	TGTGCCAGCAGCTCGGGACAGTCCTACGAGCAGTACTTC
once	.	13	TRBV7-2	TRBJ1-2	CASSSYGGYGYTF	TGTGCCAGCAGCTCTTACGGGGGCTATGGCTACACCTTC
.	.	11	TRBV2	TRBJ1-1	CASSTRTEAFF	TGTGCCAGCAGTACCCGCACTGAAGCTTTCTTT
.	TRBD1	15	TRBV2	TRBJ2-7	CASSEDQGQGVRQYF	TGTGCCAGCAGTGAAGATCAAGGACAGGGGGTGAGGCAGTACTTC
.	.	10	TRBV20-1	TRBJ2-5	CSQWGETQYF	TGCAGTCAATGGGGAGAGACCCAGTACTTC
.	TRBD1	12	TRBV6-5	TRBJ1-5	CASNRGNQPQHF	TGTGCCAGCAACAGGGGAAATCAGCCCCAGCATTTT
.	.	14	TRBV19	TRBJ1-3	CASTRAGAGNTIYF	TGTGCCAGCACGCGGGCAGGGGCTGGAAACACCATATATTTT
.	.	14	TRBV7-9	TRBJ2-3	CASSPNYRTDTQYF	TGTGCCAGCAGCCCAAACTATAGGACAGATACGCAGTATTTT
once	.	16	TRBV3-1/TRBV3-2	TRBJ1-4	CASSQTTGAGGEKLFF	TGTGCCAGCAGCCAAACGACTGGGGCTGGGGGGGAAAAACTGTTTTTT